This passage covers 3 T cell receptor beta chains from one sample sequenced in a study of blood T cells in healthy people across ages. Primed by a sample-barcoded 5' primer and a J-beta primer mix, a second PCR proceeded for about 7 to 11 cycles. TCRdb reprocessed the 5' RACE reads with MiXCR, giving one entry per CDR3 protein. The repertoire holds about 1,500,000 distinct CDR3 sequences, with 28% as singletons. Sequenced input: blood. These receptors all come from a woman aged 25 to 39 in good health.

This clonotype was detected ten times or more. The chain has TRBV20-1 and TRBJ2-1; TRBD2 aligns across 12 bases. Germline CDR1 and CDR2: DFQATT and SNEGSKA (reference sequence). This CDR3 is 14 amino acids long. The junction had 5 bases not matched to a gene; V was cut back by 3 bases and J by 8 bases. The DNA for the CDR3 is TGCAGTGCTAGGACTAGCGGGAGCGTGTATGAGCAGTTCTTC. Translating it yields CSARTSGSVYEQFF.

CDR3: CAISVGGNEFGTEAFF. CDR3 nucleotides: TGTGCCATCAGTGTAGGAGGGAATGAGTTCGGCACTGAAGCTTTCTTT. The rearrangement links TRBV10-3 to TRBJ1-1, with no clear D. The germline V gene encodes CDR1 ENHRY and CDR2 SYGVKD. V lost 4 bases and J 4 bases, leaving 19 bases between the germline ends. The CDR3 is 16 amino acids.

For this clonotype: One end of the junction varies from germline; a read error may be responsible. The V and J genes are TRBV30 and TRBJ1-6, with D hard to call. Germline values: CDR1 GTSNPN, CDR2 SVGIG (reference sequence). CDR3 length: 14 residues. The DNA of the CDR3 is TGTGCCTGGAGCATGGAACTCACTAATTCGCCCCTCCACTTT. Its protein product is CAWSMELTNSPLHF.